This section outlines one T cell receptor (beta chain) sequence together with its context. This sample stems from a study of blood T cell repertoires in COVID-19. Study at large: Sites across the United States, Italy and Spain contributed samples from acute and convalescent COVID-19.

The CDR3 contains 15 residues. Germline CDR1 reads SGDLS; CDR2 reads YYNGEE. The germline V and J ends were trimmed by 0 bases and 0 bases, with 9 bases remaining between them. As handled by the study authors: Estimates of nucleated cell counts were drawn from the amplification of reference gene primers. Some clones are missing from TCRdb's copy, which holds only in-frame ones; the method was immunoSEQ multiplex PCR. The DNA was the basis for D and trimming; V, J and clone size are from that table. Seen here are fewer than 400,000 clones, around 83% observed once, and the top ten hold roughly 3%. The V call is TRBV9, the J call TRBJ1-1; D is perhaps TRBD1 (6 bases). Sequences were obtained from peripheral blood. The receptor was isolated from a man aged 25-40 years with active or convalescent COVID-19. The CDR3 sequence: CASSVEQGVNTEAFF. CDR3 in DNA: TGTGCCAGCAGCGTAGAACAGGGCGTGAACACTGAAGCTTTCTTT. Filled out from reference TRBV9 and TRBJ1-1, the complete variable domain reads DSGVTQTPKHLITATGQRVTLRCSPRSGDLSVYWYQQSLDQGLQFLIQYYNGEERAKGNILERFSAQQFPDLHSELNLSSLELGDSALYFCASSVEQGVNTEAFFGQGTRLTVV.